Here is one TCR beta chain with its context. TCRdb re-derived calls from the PCR reads in MiXCR, one entry per CDR3 protein. The sample holds 79,000 or so distinct CDR3 sequences, approximately 49% seen once. These data come from a study of CDR3 diversity in severe acne. The source material was blood. The source is a male donor with severe acne vulgaris.

The CDR3 DNA reads as TGTGCCAGCAGTTCGGTGGCGGGACTTTACAATGGCTACACCTTC. This gives the protein CASSSVAGLYNGYTF. The chain joins TRBV12-3 or TRBV12-4 to TRBJ1-2, with D perhaps matching TRBD1 (5 bases). The CDR3 runs to 15 residues. Trimming pared 4 bases from V and 6 bases from J, leaving 18 bases between.